This paragraph covers one TCR beta chain sequence. This table comes from immunoSEQ multiplex PCR, and its TCRdb copy is limited to in-frame clones, with some not included. The sample holds approximately 150,000 clones, roughly 80% seen once. CDR1 is SGHRS and CDR2 is YFSETQ in the germline V gene. The V gene lost 0 bases and the J gene lost 6 bases, with 15 bases spanning the gap. This CDR3 is built from 15 residues. This sample was included in a study of blood T cell repertoires in COVID-19. This receptor was identified in a woman between 40 and 50 years old with acute COVID-19. The chain uses TRBV5-1 and TRBJ2-5; D is perhaps TRBD2 (6 bases). Sequencing was performed on PBMCs or T cells enriched from blood (not recorded which). The CDR3 DNA reads TGCGCCAGCAGCTTGGTCACTGGGGGGTTAAAGACCCAGTACTTC. Translating gives CASSLVTGGLKTQYF. Filled out from reference TRBV5-1 and TRBJ2-5, the complete variable domain reads KAGVTQTPRYLIKTRGQQVTLSCSPISGHRSVSWYQQTPGQGLQFLFEYFSETQRNKGNFPGRFSGRQFSNSRSEMNVSTLELGDSALYLCASSLVTGGLKTQYFGPGTRLLVL.